These 32 T cell receptor beta chains were sequenced from one sample in a study of CD8 T cells in ankylosing spondylitis. MiXCR, applied by TCRdb to the 5' RACE reads, yields one record per CDR3 protein. The sample has some 200,000 distinct CDR3 sequences, around 13% seen once. Material: blood, either unsorted or a sorted T cell fraction (not recorded which). These receptors were taken from a male donor with ankylosing spondylitis or in good health (not recorded which).

This clonotype was counted between two and nine times. The chain couples TRBV6-5 to TRBJ1-1; no firm D call. CDR3 length: 14 amino acids. The germline V gene has CDR1 MNHEY and CDR2 SVGAGI. Trimming took off 2 bases at V and 1 base at J, with 8 bases between the two ends. The DNA of the CDR3 is TGTGCCAGCAGTTACACCTCGACGAACACTGAAGCTTTCTTT. Translated: CASSYTSTNTEAFF.

J is TRBJ2-3 and V is TRBV20-1, with TRBD2 identical over 7 bases. Germline assignment: CDR1 DFQATT and CDR2 SNEGSKA (reference sequence). The CDR3 contains 15 residues. Losses at the gene ends were 0 bases for V and 4 bases for J; bases not matched to a gene: 7. The CDR3 region is CSARDPSAGSDTQYF. CDR3 coding DNA: TGCAGTGCTAGAGATCCCTCAGCGGGATCAGATACGCAGTATTTT.

The rearrangement joins TRBV2 to TRBJ2-6; D is unclear. Trimming left V 6 bases short and J 0 bases short, with 18 bases between. CDR3 size: 18 residues. CDR1 is SNHLY and CDR2 is FYNNEI in the germline V gene. In DNA, the CDR3 is TGTGCCAGCAGGGGCGACAAGGGCCGACCCTCTGGGGCCAACGTCCTGACTTTC. This sequence encodes CASRGDKGRPSGANVLTF.

The chain uses TRBV7-9 and TRBJ2-5; D is possibly TRBD1 (6 bases). V lost 3 bases to trimming and J lost 1 base, with 12 bases between them. This CDR3 is built from 15 residues. Looked up from germline, CDR1 is SEHNR and CDR2 is FQNEAQ (reference sequence). The DNA for the CDR3 is TGTGCCAGCAGCTTCTGGGGGCCAGGCCAAGAGACCCAGTACTTC. Protein sequence: CASSFWGPGQETQYF.

The V gene is TRBV5-1, the J gene TRBJ2-7; tentative D call: TRBD1 (6 bases). The CDR3 is 14 amino acids. CDR1 is SGHRS and CDR2 is YFSETQ in the germline V gene. Trimming pared 5 bases from V and 6 bases from J, leaving 18 bases between. DNA of the CDR3: TGCGCCAGCAGGGGGGCAGGGGACCTTGGCGAGCAGTACTTC. It encodes CASRGAGDLGEQYF.

This clonotype was counted a few times. The chain links TRBV12-3 or TRBV12-4 to TRBJ2-1; possible D gene TRBD1, 5 bases. The CDR3 has 15 amino acids. Trimming left V 3 bases short and J 7 bases short, with 16 bases between. The CDR3 spells CASSFREQGVNEQFF. In DNA form, the CDR3 reads TGTGCCAGCAGTTTCAGGGAACAAGGAGTGAATGAGCAGTTCTTC.

This clonotype was picked up a small number of times. The chain employs TRBV12-3 or TRBV12-4 and TRBJ1-1, with unresolved D. CDR3 length: 12 amino acids. The V end was cut by 3 bases, the J end by 4 bases, with 6 bases between. DNA of the CDR3: TGTGCCAGCAGTTTTCCGCTCACTGAAGCTTTCTTT. Amino acid sequence: CASSFPLTEAFF.

This chain joins TRBV6-5 and TRBJ1-1, with 8 bases aligning to TRBD1. This CDR3 region has 14 residues. The V segment lost 5 bases and the J segment 1 base; nucleotides outside the gene matches: 3. Germline V gene sequence: CDR1 MNHEY, CDR2 SVGAGI. The CDR3 coding sequence is TGTGCCAGCAGTCTCGACAGGGGGAACACTGAAGCTTTCTTT. It encodes CASSLDRGNTEAFF.

The table lists this clonotype with a few counts. One junction end does not reproduce the germline sequence, and a read error may be involved. The chain combines TRBV18 with TRBJ1-1; D is perhaps TRBD1 (6 bases). The germline CDR1 and CDR2 sequences are KGHSH and LQKENI. The CDR3 sequence is 15 residues long. The DNA for the CDR3 is TGTGCCAGCTCCCCACAGACAGGTTGGGACACTGAAGCTTTCTTT. The encoded protein is CASSPQTGWDTEAFF.

This clonotype was observed a few times. This chain links TRBV12-3 or TRBV12-4 with TRBJ2-7, with TRBD1 as a possible D gene (6 bases). Trimming removed 2 bases at V and 3 bases at J, with 8 bases between. The CDR3 spans 13 residues. The CDR3 sequence: CASSLRRGYEQYF. Written as DNA, the CDR3 is TGTGCCAGCAGTTTACGCAGGGGCTACGAGCAGTACTTC.

The rearrangement links TRBV11-2 to TRBJ2-5; 7 bases are shared with TRBD1. Trimming removed 5 bases from V and 5 bases from J; junction bases left unmatched: 8. Germline V gene sequence: CDR1 SGHAT, CDR2 FQNNGV. This CDR3 is built from 14 residues. CDR3 region: CASSRTGAPETQYF. The CDR3 DNA follows: TGTGCCAGCAGCCGAACAGGGGCACCCGAGACCCAGTACTTC.

This clonotype occurred a few times. This chain joins TRBV4-1 and TRBJ1-1; the D is unclear. In germline, CDR1 is MGHRA, CDR2 YSYEKL. The length of the CDR3 is 15 residues. With 0 bases removed from V and 3 bases from J, the gap between germline ends came to 11 bases. This CDR3 reads CASSQDPVRHTEAFF. CDR3 nucleotide sequence: TGCGCCAGCAGCCAAGACCCCGTGAGGCACACTGAAGCTTTCTTT.

The chain carries TRBV7-6 and TRBJ2-7; possibly TRBD2 for D (5 bases). The germline V gene has CDR1 SGHVS and CDR2 FNYEAQ. V gave up 2 bases and J gave up 5 bases, with 13 bases separating them. The CDR3 loop spans 14 amino acids. In DNA form, the CDR3 reads TGTGCCAGCAGCTTAAGGGCTAGCCCGGACGAGCAGTACTTC. This encodes CASSLRASPDEQYF.

V and J are TRBV6-6 and TRBJ2-2; no definite D call. The germline V and J ends were trimmed by 5 bases and 6 bases, with 7 bases remaining between them. Germline V gene data show CDR1 as MNHNY and CDR2 as SVGAGI (reference sequence). CDR3 length: 12 residues. DNA for the CDR3: TGTGCCAGCAGTCACCTATCCGGGGAGCTGTTTTTT. Encoded protein: CASSHLSGELFF.

This clonotype was counted ten times or more. The chain carries TRBV4-1 and TRBJ2-7; no clear D. The CDR3 has 12 residues. Germline assignment: CDR1 MGHRA and CDR2 YSYEKL. The V and J ends lost 7 bases and 5 bases respectively, with 12 bases between them. This CDR3 reads CASKGVGNEQYF. CDR3 nucleotide sequence: TGCGCCAGCAAGGGTGTAGGGAACGAGCAGTACTTC.

The chain carries TRBV4-1 and TRBJ2-7; D gene uncertain. This CDR3 contains 15 residues. Trimming left V 1 base short and J 5 bases short, with 15 bases between. The V gene's germline CDR1 is MGHRA and CDR2 YSYEKL. The CDR3: CASSQAVPGAHEQYF. The CDR3 region has the DNA TGCGCCAGCAGCCAAGCGGTCCCGGGCGCCCACGAGCAGTACTTC.

The chain combines TRBV12-3 or TRBV12-4 with TRBJ1-3, with TRBD1 matching 7 bases. This CDR3 has 13 residues. V lost 7 bases to trimming and J lost 3 bases; unmatched junction nucleotides: 3. As DNA, the CDR3 is TGTGCCAGCAAAACAGGGGTTGGAAACACCATATATTTT. Translating gives CASKTGVGNTIYF.

The chain couples TRBV6-5 to TRBJ1-1, with a possible D match to TRBD1 (5 bases). With 2 bases removed from V and 0 bases from J, the gap between germline ends came to 13 bases. The CDR3 extends over 16 amino acids. Per germline, CDR1 MNHEY and CDR2 SVGAGI. The CDR3 DNA reads as TGTGCCAGCAGTTACCCAGGGAGGGTGATGAACACTGAAGCTTTCTTT. Residues: CASSYPGRVMNTEAFF.

V is TRBV3-1 and J is TRBJ2-7, with 10 bases fitting TRBD2. This CDR3 is built from 13 residues. Trimming cost V 6 bases and J 2 bases; bases outside gene matches: 1. Per the germline V gene, CDR1 is LGHDT and CDR2 is YNNKEL (reference sequence). For the CDR3, the DNA is TGTGCCAGCAGAGCGGGAGGGCCCTACGAGCAGTACTTC. Protein product: CASRAGGPYEQYF.

This chain joins TRBV6-5 and TRBJ2-2; 9 bases line up with TRBD2. Germline V gene data show CDR1 as MNHEY and CDR2 as SVGAGI. The ends lost 4 bases at V and 6 bases at J; junction bases unmatched: 9. CDR3 length: 16 amino acids. Here the CDR3 reads CASSSPSGKQPGELFF. In nucleotides, the CDR3 is TGTGCCAGCAGTTCCCCTAGCGGGAAGCAGCCCGGGGAGCTGTTTTTT.

The chain combines TRBV19 with TRBJ2-7; D is possibly TRBD1 (6 bases). From germline, CDR1 is LNHDA and CDR2 SQIVND (reference sequence). The germline V and J ends were trimmed by 5 bases and 0 bases, with 14 bases remaining between them. The CDR3 is 15 amino acids. The CDR3 reads CASSPERGSSYEQYF. In DNA form, the CDR3 reads TGTGCCAGTAGTCCCGAGAGGGGGAGCTCCTACGAGCAGTACTTC.

The rearrangement joins TRBV11-2 to TRBJ2-1; D remains unclear. Trimming took 1 base from V and 6 from J, leaving 10 bases between them. CDR1 is SGHAT, CDR2 FQNNGV, per germline. The CDR3 consists of 14 residues. The CDR3 coding sequence is TGTGCCAGCAGCTTAGCAGATTCGGTCAATGAGCAGTTCTTC. It yields the protein CASSLADSVNEQFF.

Only a few counts were recorded for this clonotype. J is TRBJ1-2 and V is TRBV29-1, with D possibly being TRBD1 (5 bases). With 4 bases removed from V and 4 bases from J, the gap between germline ends came to 13 bases. Germline assignment: CDR1 SQVTM and CDR2 ANQGSEA. The CDR3 loop spans 13 amino acids. This CDR3 is CSVVGGDFYGYTF. In nucleotides, the CDR3 is TGCAGCGTTGTTGGGGGGGACTTCTATGGCTACACCTTC.

The chain combines TRBV12-3 or TRBV12-4 with TRBJ2-5; D is unresolved. The CDR3 runs 14 residues. V lost 5 bases to trimming and J lost 4 bases, with 14 bases between them. CDR3 amino acids: CASSPSTPGETQYF. In DNA form, the CDR3 reads TGTGCCAGCAGTCCCTCGACTCCAGGAGAGACCCAGTACTTC.

This clonotype appeared a few times. The chain couples TRBV20-1 to TRBJ2-1; no clear D gene. The germline CDR1 and CDR2 sequences are DFQATT and SNEGSKA (reference sequence). V was clipped by 6 bases and J by 4 bases, with 13 bases between them. The CDR3 sequence is 13 residues long. CDR3 sequence (DNA): TGCAGTGCCAGGACCTTTTTTTACAATGAGCAGTTCTTC. It specifies CSARTFFYNEQFF.

In this sample, this clonotype turned up many times. The genes are TRBV12-3 or TRBV12-4 and TRBJ2-7, with D unresolved. The V end was cut by 6 bases, the J end by 2 bases, with 8 bases between. CDR3 size: 12 residues. This CDR3 reads CASSPQAYEQYF. CDR3 nucleotides: TGTGCCAGCAGCCCCCAGGCCTACGAGCAGTACTTC.

J is TRBJ2-7 and V is TRBV19; possibly TRBD1 or TRBD2 for D (5 bases each). In germline, CDR1 is LNHDA, CDR2 SQIVND (reference sequence). Trimming stripped 4 bases from V and 3 bases from J, with 13 bases between. The CDR3 consists of 14 residues. DNA of the CDR3: TGTGCCAGTAGTAGCCGGGACGGCGACTACGAGCAGTACTTC. Encoded protein: CASSSRDGDYEQYF.

Only a few counts were recorded for this clonotype. The rearrangement joins TRBV10-2 to TRBJ2-7; TRBD2 is a possible D gene (6 bases). Between the trimmed V and J ends, which lost 4 bases and 2 bases, there was a span of 12 bases. CDR1 is WSHSY and CDR2 is SAAADI in the germline V gene. CDR3 size: 14 residues. The CDR3 nucleotides read TGCGCCAGCAGTGTTTGGGAGGAAGCCTACGAGCAGTACTTC. It encodes CASSVWEEAYEQYF.

This clonotype was counted a few times. This chain uses TRBV3-1 with TRBJ2-7; 9 nucleotides line up with TRBD2. V lost 1 base and J lost 6; bases outside the gene matches: 7. The CDR3 runs to 15 residues. The V gene's germline CDR1 is LGHDT and CDR2 YNNKEL (reference sequence). CDR3: CASSQVSGLAIEQYF. CDR3 DNA sequence: TGTGCCAGCAGCCAAGTCTCTGGACTAGCGATCGAGCAGTACTTC.

The V call is TRBV20-1, the J call TRBJ2-3; D uncertain. CDR1 and CDR2 from the germline V gene are DFQATT and SNEGSKA (reference sequence). Trimming shortened V by 6 bases and J by 1 base, and 11 bases separated the two germline ends. This CDR3 has 13 residues. The CDR3 DNA is TGCAGTGCGGATAGTGGGGGCACAGATACGCAGTATTTT. Its protein product is CSADSGGTDTQYF.

As to this clonotype: The DNA is omitted, as the CDR3 cannot be located on it reliably, and the CDR3 follows TCRdb's listing. The rearrangement links TRBV11-3 to TRBJ1-4. Termini included, the CDR3 measures 15 amino acids. Per the germline V gene, CDR1 is SGHNT and CDR2 is YENEEA. CDR3 in amino acids: CASSFRGSNEKLFFF.

This clonotype was counted only a few times. The genes are TRBV7-6 and TRBJ1-4; no clear D. The CDR3 is made up of 12 amino acids. CDR1 is SGHVS, CDR2 FNYEAQ, per germline. Trimming stripped 5 bases from V and 16 bases from J, with 17 bases between. In nucleotides, the CDR3 is TGTGCCAGCAGCCCCCCCGGGCTGGGAGGGTTTTTT. Protein: CASSPPGLGGFF.